This TCR beta chain was documented in a study of beta chain features in type 1 diabetes. With 2 bases clipped from V and 3 bases from J, the junction kept 6 bases outside the gene matches. Germline CDR1 is LNHDA and CDR2 is SQIVND (reference sequence). The CDR3 is made up of 15 amino acids. This clone was counted between two and nine times. Expressed TCRB transcripts got sequenced, as all isolated RNA was reverse transcribed. Libraries were prepared by immunoSEQ multiplex PCR; TCRdb keeps only in-frame clonotypes and omits some of them. Seen here are 200,000 to 300,000 clones, roughly 14% observed once, and the top ten hold more than 0.02%.

Material: naive CD4+ T cells from blood. The receptor comes from a woman between 40 and 55 years old in good health. The V and J genes are TRBV19 and TRBJ1-2; 7 bases align to TRBD1. CDR3 coding DNA: TGTGCCAGTAGTATAATAACAGGGGTGGACTATGGCTACACCTTC. It codes for CASSIITGVDYGYTF.